Sequencing of this T cell receptor (beta chain) was carried out in a study of vaccination effects on CD4 cells after COVID-19. In the study overall: Two-dose BNT162b2 or mRNA-1273 vaccination was given to participants. Wells of around 2 million PBMC each were grown with 10 IU/ml IL-2 and roughly 9.9 ug/ml peptides.

In regard to this clone: Its antigen is as yet unknown.

Per the germline V gene, CDR1 is MGHRA and CDR2 is YSYEKL. V was cut by 4 bases and J by 5 bases, with 20 bases left in between. This CDR3 region has 16 residues. Method: immunoSEQ multiplex PCR; TCRdb's copy keeps in-frame clones and lacks some. The table has 70,000 to 85,000 clones, approximately 80% seen once. Isolating CD4+ T cells followed roughly ten days of culture. Cultures had half their medium replaced with IL-2 medium on days 3 and 7. Study-level findings and limits: Cross-reaction with common cold coronaviruses was seen in only 1 of 255 vaccine-induced clones from healthy vaccinees.

This sequence joins TRBV4-1 and TRBJ2-5, with TRBD2 as a possible D gene (6 bases). The sequence was collected from a human donor who received a COVID-19 vaccine. Sequenced material: CD4+ T cells from PBMCs cultured without peptide, taken before COVID-19 vaccination. Here the CDR3 DNA reads TGCGCCAGCAGCCTGAGCTGGGGGGATTGGGCTGAGACCCAGTACTTC. This sequence encodes CASSLSWGDWAETQYF.